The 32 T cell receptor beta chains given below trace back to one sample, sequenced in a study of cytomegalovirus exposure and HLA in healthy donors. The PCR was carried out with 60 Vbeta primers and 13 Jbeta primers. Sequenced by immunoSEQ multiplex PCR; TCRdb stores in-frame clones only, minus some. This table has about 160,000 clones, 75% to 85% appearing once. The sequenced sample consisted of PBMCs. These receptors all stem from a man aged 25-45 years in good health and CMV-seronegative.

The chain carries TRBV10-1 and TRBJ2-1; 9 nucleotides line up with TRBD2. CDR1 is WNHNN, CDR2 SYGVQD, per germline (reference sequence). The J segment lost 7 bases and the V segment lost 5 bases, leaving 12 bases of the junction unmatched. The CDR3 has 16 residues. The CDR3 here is CASSLVTSGLVNEQFF. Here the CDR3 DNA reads TGCGCCAGCAGTCTCGTGACTAGCGGACTGGTGAATGAGCAGTTCTTC.

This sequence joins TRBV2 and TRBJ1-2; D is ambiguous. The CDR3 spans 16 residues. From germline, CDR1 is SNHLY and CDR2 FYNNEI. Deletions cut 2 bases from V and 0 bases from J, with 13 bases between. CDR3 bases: TGTGCCAGCAGTGAAATGTTGGTCAGGTCTAACTATGGCTACACCTTC. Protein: CASSEMLVRSNYGYTF.

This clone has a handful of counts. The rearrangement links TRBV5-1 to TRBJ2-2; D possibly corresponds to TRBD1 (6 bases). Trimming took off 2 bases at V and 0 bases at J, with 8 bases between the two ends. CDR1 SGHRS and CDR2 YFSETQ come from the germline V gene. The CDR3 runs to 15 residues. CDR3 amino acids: CASSFRDTNTGELFF. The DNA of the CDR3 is TGCGCCAGCAGCTTCCGGGACACGAACACCGGGGAGCTGTTTTTT.

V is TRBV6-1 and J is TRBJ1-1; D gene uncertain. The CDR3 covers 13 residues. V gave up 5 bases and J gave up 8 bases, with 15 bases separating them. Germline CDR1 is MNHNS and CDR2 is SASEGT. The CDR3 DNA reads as TGTGCCAGCAGTTTACTAGGGAGTATAGAAGCTTTCTTT. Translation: CASSLLGSIEAFF.

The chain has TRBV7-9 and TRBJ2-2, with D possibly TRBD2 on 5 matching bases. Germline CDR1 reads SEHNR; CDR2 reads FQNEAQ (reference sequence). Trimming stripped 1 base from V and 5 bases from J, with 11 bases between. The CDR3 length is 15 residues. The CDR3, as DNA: TGTGCCAGCAGCTTAGGGAGGATGGGAACCGGGGAGCTGTTTTTT. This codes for CASSLGRMGTGELFF.

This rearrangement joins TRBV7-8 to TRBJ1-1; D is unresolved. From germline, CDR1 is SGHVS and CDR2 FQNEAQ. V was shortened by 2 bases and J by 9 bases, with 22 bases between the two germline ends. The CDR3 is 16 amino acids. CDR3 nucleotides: TGTGCCAGCAGCTTAAGTACTAGGTCGGCCCCAGGCCAAGCTTTCTTT. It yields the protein CASSLSTRSAPGQAFF.

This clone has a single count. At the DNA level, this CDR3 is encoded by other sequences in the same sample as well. CDR3 coding DNA: TGTGCCAGCAGCTTGGGACAGGGAGCGTACGAGCAGTACTTC. Amino acids: CASSLGQGAYEQYF. V and J are TRBV11-2 and TRBJ2-7; 9 bases map to TRBD1. The CDR3 totals 14 residues. The V gene end was trimmed by 3 bases and the J gene end by 4 bases; junction bases not matched to a gene: 4. Germline V gene data show CDR1 as SGHAT and CDR2 as FQNNGV. The variable domain in full, completed from reference TRBV11-2 and TRBJ2-7, reads EAGVAQSPRYKIIEKRQSVAFWCNPISGHATLYWYQQILGQGPKLLIQFQNNGVVDDSQLPKDRFSAERLKGVDSTLKIQPAKLEDSAVYLCASSLGQGAYEQYFGPGTRLTVT.

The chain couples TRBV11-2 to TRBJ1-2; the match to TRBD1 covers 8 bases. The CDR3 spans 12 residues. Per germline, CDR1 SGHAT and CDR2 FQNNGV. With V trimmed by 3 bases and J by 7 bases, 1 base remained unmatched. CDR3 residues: CASSFDRGGYTF. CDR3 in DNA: TGTGCCAGCAGCTTCGACAGGGGTGGCTACACCTTC.

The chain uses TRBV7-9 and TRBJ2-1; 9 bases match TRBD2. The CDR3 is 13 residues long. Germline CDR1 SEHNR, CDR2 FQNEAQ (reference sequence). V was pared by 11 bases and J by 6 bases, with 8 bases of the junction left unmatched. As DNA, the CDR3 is TGTGCCGGGGAAGCGGGAGGCAGCAATGAGCAGTTCTTC. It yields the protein CAGEAGGSNEQFF.

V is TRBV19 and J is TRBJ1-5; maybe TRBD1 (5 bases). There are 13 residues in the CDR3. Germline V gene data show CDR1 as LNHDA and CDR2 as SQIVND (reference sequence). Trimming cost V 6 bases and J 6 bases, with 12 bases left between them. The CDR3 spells CASRGQGLQPQHF. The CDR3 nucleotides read TGTGCCAGTAGAGGGCAGGGACTTCAGCCCCAGCATTTT.

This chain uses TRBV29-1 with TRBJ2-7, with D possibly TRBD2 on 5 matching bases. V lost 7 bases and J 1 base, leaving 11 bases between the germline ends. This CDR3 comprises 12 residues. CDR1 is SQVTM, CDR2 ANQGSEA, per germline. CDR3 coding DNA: TGCAGCGCCGCCCGCGGGTCCTACGAGCAGTACTTC. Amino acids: CSAARGSYEQYF.

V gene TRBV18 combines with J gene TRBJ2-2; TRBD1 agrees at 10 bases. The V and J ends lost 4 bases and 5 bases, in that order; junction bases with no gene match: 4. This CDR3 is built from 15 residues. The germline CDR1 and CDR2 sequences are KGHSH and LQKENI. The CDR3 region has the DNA TGTGCCAGCTCACGGGGACAGGGGAGTACCGGGGAGCTGTTTTTT. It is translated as CASSRGQGSTGELFF. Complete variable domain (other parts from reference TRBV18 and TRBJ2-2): NAGVMQNPRHLVRRRGQEARLRCSPMKGHSHVYWYRQLPEEGLKFMVYLQKENIIDESGMPKERFSAEFPKEGPSILRIQQVVRGDSAAYFCASSRGQGSTGELFFGEGSRLTVL.

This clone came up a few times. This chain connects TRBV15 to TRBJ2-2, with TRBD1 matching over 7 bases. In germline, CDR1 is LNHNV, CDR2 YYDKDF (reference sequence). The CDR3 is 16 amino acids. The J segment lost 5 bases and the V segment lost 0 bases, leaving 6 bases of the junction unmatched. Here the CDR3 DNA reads TGTGCCACCAGCAGAGATATAGGACAGGTGACCGGGGAGCTGTTTTTT. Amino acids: CATSRDIGQVTGELFF.

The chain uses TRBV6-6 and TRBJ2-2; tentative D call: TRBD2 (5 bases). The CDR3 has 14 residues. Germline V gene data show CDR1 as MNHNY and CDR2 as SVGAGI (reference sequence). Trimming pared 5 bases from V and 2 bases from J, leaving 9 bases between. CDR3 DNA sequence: TGTGCCAGCAGTCCCGGGATCAACACCGGGGAGCTGTTTTTT. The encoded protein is CASSPGINTGELFF.

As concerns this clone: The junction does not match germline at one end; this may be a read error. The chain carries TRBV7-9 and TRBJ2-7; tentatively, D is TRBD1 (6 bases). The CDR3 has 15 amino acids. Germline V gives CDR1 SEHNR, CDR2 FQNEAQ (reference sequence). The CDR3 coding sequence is TGTTCCAGCAGCTTAGGTTCGCAGGGGTCGTACGAGCAGTACTTC. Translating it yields CSSSLGSQGSYEQYF.

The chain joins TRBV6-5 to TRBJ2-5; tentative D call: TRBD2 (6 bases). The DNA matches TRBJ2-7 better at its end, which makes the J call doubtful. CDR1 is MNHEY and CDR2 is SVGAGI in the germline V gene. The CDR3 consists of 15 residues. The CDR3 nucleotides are TGTGCCAGCAGTTACCGGCCCGGGGGTACCTACGAGCAGTACTTC. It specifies CASSYRPGGTYEQYF.

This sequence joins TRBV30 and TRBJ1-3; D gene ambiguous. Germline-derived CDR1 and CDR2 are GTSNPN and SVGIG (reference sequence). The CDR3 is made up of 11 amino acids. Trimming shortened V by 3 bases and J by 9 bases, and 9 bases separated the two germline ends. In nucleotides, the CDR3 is TGTGCCTGGAGGCCGGGAGTCACCATATATTTT. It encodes CAWRPGVTIYF.

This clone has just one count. CDR3 residues: CASSWTVNQPQHF. The DNA of the CDR3 is TGTGCCAGTAGTTGGACAGTCAATCAGCCCCAGCATTTT. J is TRBJ1-5 and V is TRBV19, with D tentatively TRBD1 (6 bases). Trimming left V 5 bases short and J 3 bases short, with 8 bases between. The CDR3 is 13 residues long. The germline V gene has CDR1 LNHDA and CDR2 SQIVND (reference sequence).

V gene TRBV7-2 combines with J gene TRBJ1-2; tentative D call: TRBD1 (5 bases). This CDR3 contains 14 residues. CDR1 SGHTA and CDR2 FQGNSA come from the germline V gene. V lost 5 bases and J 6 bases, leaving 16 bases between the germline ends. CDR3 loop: CASSTPGGRNGYTF. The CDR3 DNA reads TGTGCCAGCAGCACCCCGGGGGGTCGGAATGGCTACACCTTC.

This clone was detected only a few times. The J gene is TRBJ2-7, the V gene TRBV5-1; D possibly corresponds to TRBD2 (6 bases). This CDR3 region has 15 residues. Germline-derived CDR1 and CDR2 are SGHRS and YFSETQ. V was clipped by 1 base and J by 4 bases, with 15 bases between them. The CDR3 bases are TGCGCCAGCAGCTTGTTAACGGGAGCAGGGTACGAGCAGTACTTC. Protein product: CASSLLTGAGYEQYF.

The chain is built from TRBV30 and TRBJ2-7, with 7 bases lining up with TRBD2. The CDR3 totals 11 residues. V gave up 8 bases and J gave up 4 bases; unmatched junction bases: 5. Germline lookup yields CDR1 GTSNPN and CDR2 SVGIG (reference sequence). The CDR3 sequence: CAGTGLYEQYF. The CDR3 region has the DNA TGTGCCGGGACGGGACTATACGAGCAGTACTTC.

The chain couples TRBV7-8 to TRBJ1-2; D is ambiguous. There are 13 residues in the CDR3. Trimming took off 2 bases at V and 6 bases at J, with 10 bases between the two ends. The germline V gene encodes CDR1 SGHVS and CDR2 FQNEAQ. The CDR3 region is CASSLTIVDGYTF. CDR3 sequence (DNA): TGTGCCAGCAGCTTAACTATAGTAGATGGCTACACCTTC. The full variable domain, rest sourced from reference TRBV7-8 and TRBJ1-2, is GAGVSQSPRYKVAKRGQDVALRCDPISGHVSLFWYQQALGQGPEFLTYFQNEAQLDKSGLPSDRFFAERPEGSVSTLKIQRTQQEDSAVYLCASSLTIVDGYTFGSGTRLTVV.

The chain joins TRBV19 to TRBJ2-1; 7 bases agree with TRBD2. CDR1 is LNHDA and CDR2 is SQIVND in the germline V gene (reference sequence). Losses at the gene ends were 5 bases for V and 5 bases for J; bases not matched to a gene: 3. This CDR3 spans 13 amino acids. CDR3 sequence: CASSSGLNNEQFF. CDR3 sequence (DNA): TGTGCCAGTAGTTCGGGACTAAACAATGAGCAGTTCTTC.

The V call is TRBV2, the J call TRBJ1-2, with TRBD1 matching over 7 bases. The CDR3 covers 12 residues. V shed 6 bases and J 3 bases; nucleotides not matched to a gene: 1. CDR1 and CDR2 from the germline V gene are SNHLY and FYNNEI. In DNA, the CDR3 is TGTGCCAGCAGCGGGACAGACTATGGCTACACCTTC. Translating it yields CASSGTDYGYTF.

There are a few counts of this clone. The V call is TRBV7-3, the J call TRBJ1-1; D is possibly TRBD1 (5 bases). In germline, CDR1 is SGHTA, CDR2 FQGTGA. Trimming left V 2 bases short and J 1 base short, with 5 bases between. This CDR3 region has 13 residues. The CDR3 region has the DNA TGTGCCAGCAGCTTACAGGGGAACACTGAAGCTTTCTTT. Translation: CASSLQGNTEAFF.

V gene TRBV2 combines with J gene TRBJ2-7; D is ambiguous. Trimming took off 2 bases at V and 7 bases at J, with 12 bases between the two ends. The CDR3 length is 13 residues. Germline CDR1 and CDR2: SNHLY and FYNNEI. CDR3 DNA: TGTGCCAGCAGTGAACCCCTGCAGTTAGAGCAGTACTTC. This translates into CASSEPLQLEQYF. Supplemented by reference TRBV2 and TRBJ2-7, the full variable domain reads EPEVTQTPSHQVTQMGQEVILRCVPISNHLYFYWYRQILGQKVEFLVSFYNNEISEKSEIFDDQFSVERPDGSNFTLKIRSTKLEDSAMYFCASSEPLQLEQYFGPGTRLTVT.

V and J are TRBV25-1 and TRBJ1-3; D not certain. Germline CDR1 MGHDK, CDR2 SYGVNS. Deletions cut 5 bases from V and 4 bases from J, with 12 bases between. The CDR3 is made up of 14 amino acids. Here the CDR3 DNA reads TGTGCCAGCAGTCACCAGGACTTAGGAAACACCATATATTTT. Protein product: CASSHQDLGNTIYF.

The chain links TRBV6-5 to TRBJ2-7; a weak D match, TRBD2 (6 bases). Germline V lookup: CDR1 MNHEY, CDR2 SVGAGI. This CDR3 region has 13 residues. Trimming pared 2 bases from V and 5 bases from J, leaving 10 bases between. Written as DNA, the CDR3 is TGTGCCAGCAGTTACGGGGGAGGTGACGAGCAGTACTTC. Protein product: CASSYGGGDEQYF.

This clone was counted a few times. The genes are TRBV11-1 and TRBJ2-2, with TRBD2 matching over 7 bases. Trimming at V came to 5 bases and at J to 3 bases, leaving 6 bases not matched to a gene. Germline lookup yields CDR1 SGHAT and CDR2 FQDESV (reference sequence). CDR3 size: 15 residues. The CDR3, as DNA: TGTGCCAGCAGCAGAGACGCGGGGGACACCGGGGAGCTGTTTTTT. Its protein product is CASSRDAGDTGELFF.

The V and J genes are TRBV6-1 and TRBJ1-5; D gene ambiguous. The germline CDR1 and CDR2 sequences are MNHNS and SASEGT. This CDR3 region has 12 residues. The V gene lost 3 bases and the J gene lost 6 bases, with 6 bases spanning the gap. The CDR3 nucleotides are TGTGCCAGCAGTGACGGAGGTCAGCCCCAGCATTTT. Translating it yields CASSDGGQPQHF.

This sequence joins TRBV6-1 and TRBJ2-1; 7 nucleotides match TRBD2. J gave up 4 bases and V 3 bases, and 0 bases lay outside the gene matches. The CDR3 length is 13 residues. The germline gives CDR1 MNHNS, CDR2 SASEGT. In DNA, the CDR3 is TGTGCCAGCAGTGAGGGAGGGTACAATGAGCAGTTCTTC. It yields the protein CASSEGGYNEQFF.

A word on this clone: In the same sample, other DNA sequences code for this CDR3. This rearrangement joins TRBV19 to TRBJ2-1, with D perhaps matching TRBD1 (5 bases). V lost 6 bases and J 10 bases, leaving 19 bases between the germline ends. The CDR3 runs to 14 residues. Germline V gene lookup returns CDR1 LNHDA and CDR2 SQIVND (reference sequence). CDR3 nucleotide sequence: TGTGCCAGTAGCCCCGTCCAGACAGCTAACGAGCAGTTCTTC. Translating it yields CASSPVQTANEQFF.